This is a list of T cell receptor beta chains from one sample in a study of cytomegalovirus exposure and HLA in healthy donors. Some clones are missing from TCRdb's copy, which holds only in-frame ones; the method was immunoSEQ multiplex PCR. The data show 180,000 or so clones, 65% to 85% seen once. Sequencing input: PBMCs. The receptors shown here come from a boy between 2 and 10 years old in good health and CMV-seronegative. Both conserved end residues are part of each CDR3. Each record gives: V gene, clone size, D gene, J gene, CDR3 protein, CDR3 DNA. A D gene is named only where the DNA matches it firmly. Size is stated for part of the rows, as once, few or many counts, or as a class when the clone is expanded.

>TRBV7-9|-|TRBD2|TRBJ2-1
CASSLGLAVYNEQFF
TGTGCCAGCAGCTTAGGACTAGCGGTATACAATGAGCAGTTCTTC
>TRBV2|-|-|TRBJ1-1
CASSEGSRGSTEAFF
TGTGCCAGCAGTGAGGGGTCGCGGGGGAGCACTGAAGCTTTCTTT
>TRBV9|-|TRBD1|TRBJ2-5
CASSTSGQGGETQYF
TGTGCCAGCAGCACGTCTGGACAGGGAGGAGAGACCCAGTACTTC
>TRBV10-3|-|-|TRBJ1-5
CAISPRQTENQPQHF
TGTGCCATCAGTCCCCGACAGACCGAGAATCAGCCCCAGCATTTT
>TRBV27|-|-|TRBJ2-2
CASSSSNTGELFF
-
>TRBV7-2|-|-|TRBJ2-3
CASSLAPAVSTDTQYF
TGTGCCAGCAGCTTAGCCCCAGCGGTGTCCACAGATACGCAGTATTTT
>TRBV7-2|-|-|TRBJ2-1
CASSLESRSNEQFF
TGTGCCAGCAGCTTAGAGAGTCGGTCCAATGAGCAGTTCTTC
>TRBV4-1|-|TRBD1|TRBJ1-6
CASRRDRGDNSPLHF
TGCGCCAGCAGGAGGGACAGGGGCGATAATTCACCCCTCCACTTT
>TRBV5-1|few|TRBD2|TRBJ2-1
CASSLLTSGGNEQFF
TGCGCCAGCAGCTTGCTCACTAGCGGGGGGAATGAGCAGTTCTTC
>TRBV7-9|-|-|TRBJ1-2
CASSLLGLGNYGYTF
TGTGCCAGCAGCCTGCTGGGGCTGGGGAACTATGGCTACACCTTC
>TRBV27|-|TRBD1|TRBJ2-3
CASSNSGGSYDTQYF
TGTGCCAGCAGTAACTCAGGGGGAAGCTACGATACGCAGTATTTT
>TRBV7-2|-|-|TRBJ2-7
CASSPGGWGGDEQYF
TGTGCCAGCAGCCCGGGGGGATGGGGGGGCGACGAGCAGTACTTC
>TRBV7-2|-|TRBD1|TRBJ1-1
CASSRGLLNTEAFF
TGTGCCAGCAGCAGGGGGCTTTTGAACACTGAAGCTTTCTTT
>TRBV4-1|-|-|TRBJ1-5
CASSQGAGINQPQHF
TGCGCCAGCAGCCAAGGGGCGGGTATTAATCAGCCCCAGCATTTT